The 15 T cell receptor beta chains below were found in one sample sequenced in a study of shared clonotypes between healthy human individuals (dated by TCRdb to the early 2020s). To prepare the library, the immunoSEQ multiplex PCR assay was applied. Not all clones reach the TCRdb copy of this immuneACCESS table, which keeps in-frame sequences only. Checked studies attribute under half of the gap to unresolved V genes and leave the rest unexplained. The sample has 2 million to 2.5 million clones on record, 95% of them singletons. 0.1% to 0.15% of the sample is held by the ten biggest clonotypes. Sequencing was carried out using naive CD4+ T cells sorted from blood. What this sample's cell subset or site label stands for: CD45RA+ positively selected. The origin of the receptors is a man aged 18 to 29 in good health.

The chain carries TRBV27 and TRBJ2-7; 9 bases agree with TRBD1. V was clipped by 10 bases and J by 5 bases; unmatched bases: 9. CDR1 and CDR2 (germline): MNHEY, SMNVEV (reference sequence). The CDR3 is 13 amino acids. CDR3 nucleotide sequence: TGTGCCACCGCCCGGGACAGGGCCCACGAGCAGTACTTC. It specifies CATARDRAHEQYF.

The chain carries TRBV6-1 and TRBJ2-5; 10 bases line up with TRBD2. This CDR3 contains 18 residues. J was trimmed by 5 bases and V by 4 bases; bases with no gene match: 16. Germline CDR1 MNHNS, CDR2 SASEGT. CDR3 region: CASSGGLTSGAPRETQYF. CDR3 DNA sequence: TGTGCCAGCAGTGGCGGTCTTACTAGCGGGGCCCCACGGGAGACCCAGTACTTC.

This chain connects TRBV6-1 to TRBJ2-5, with 10 positions matching TRBD2. Unmatched junction bases numbered 2, after V lost 5 bases and J lost 5 bases. The germline V gene encodes CDR1 MNHNS and CDR2 SASEGT. The CDR3 consists of 13 residues. As DNA, the CDR3 is TGTGCCAGCAGTAGCGGGGGGGTGGAGACCCAGTACTTC. This codes for CASSSGGVETQYF.

The chain combines TRBV7-9 with TRBJ2-7, with D perhaps given as TRBD1 or TRBD2 (6 bases each). Germline V gene sequence: CDR1 SEHNR, CDR2 FQNEAQ (reference sequence). The V gene lost 6 bases and the J gene lost 2 bases, with 17 bases spanning the gap. The CDR3 is 15 amino acids. The CDR3 spells CASSGGGERAYEQYF. DNA for the CDR3: TGTGCCAGCAGTGGAGGGGGTGAGCGAGCCTACGAGCAGTACTTC.

The rearrangement joins TRBV9 to TRBJ2-1, with D tentatively TRBD1 (6 bases). The ends were cut back, 4 bases at V and 6 bases at J, with 17 bases in the middle. In germline, CDR1 is SGDLS, CDR2 YYNGEE. This CDR3 has 15 amino acids. The CDR3 is CASSPQGTVINEQFF. As DNA, the CDR3 is TGTGCCAGCAGCCCTCAGGGGACCGTTATCAATGAGCAGTTCTTC.

The chain couples TRBV6-5 to TRBJ1-6; D perhaps matches TRBD1 (5 bases). Germline CDR1 MNHEY, CDR2 SVGAGI. This CDR3 comprises 13 residues. V was shortened by 7 bases and J by 5 bases, with 9 bases between the two germline ends. CDR3 residues: CASNWGDNSPLHF. The CDR3 nucleotides are TGTGCCAGCAATTGGGGGGATAATTCACCCCTCCACTTT.

In DNA form, the CDR3 reads TGTGCCAGCAGCTCTTGGGCTAGCGGGGACTACAATGAGCAGTTCTTC. Translation gives CASSSWASGDYNEQFF. The chain employs TRBV7-9 and TRBJ2-1; 9 bases map to TRBD2. From germline, CDR1 is SEHNR and CDR2 FQNEAQ (reference sequence). The CDR3 runs to 16 residues. After removal of 4 bases from V and 3 bases from J, the junction contained 7 bases not matched to a gene.

J is TRBJ2-7 and V is TRBV5-1; D ambiguous. Trimming took off 4 bases at V and 12 bases at J, with 17 bases between the two ends. This CDR3 region has 12 residues. CDR1 SGHRS and CDR2 YFSETQ come from the germline V gene. The CDR3 DNA reads TGCGCCAGCAGCGGCTCACTCAGTCGGCCGTACTTC. Translation: CASSGSLSRPYF.

The chain recombines TRBV30 with TRBJ1-1, with 10 bases aligning to TRBD1. The trim removed 4 bases at V and 2 bases at J, leaving 4 bases unmatched. Germline CDR1 is GTSNPN and CDR2 is SVGIG (reference sequence). The CDR3 is 14 residues long. CDR3 sequence: CAWTRDRGNTEAFF. The CDR3 DNA reads as TGTGCCTGGACCCGGGACAGGGGAAACACTGAAGCTTTCTTT.

This clone is a singleton in its sample. Different DNA sequences within this sample yield the same CDR3. The chain uses TRBV19 and TRBJ1-5; D is unclear. Germline lookup yields CDR1 LNHDA and CDR2 SQIVND (reference sequence). This CDR3 comprises 15 residues. V lost 1 base and J lost 1, with 8 bases in between. The CDR3, as DNA: TGTGCCAGTAGTATAGGTGGGCTGAGCAATCAGCCCCAGCATTTT. Amino acid sequence: CASSIGGLSNQPQHF.

The genes are TRBV6-6 and TRBJ2-4; tentative D call: TRBD1 (6 bases). The length of the CDR3 is 12 residues. Looked up from germline, CDR1 is MNHNY and CDR2 is SVGAGI (reference sequence). V dropped 10 bases and J dropped 1 base, with 8 bases sitting between them. CDR3 protein: CATQGAKNIQYF. DNA for the CDR3: TGTGCCACACAGGGCGCCAAAAACATTCAGTACTTC.

The gene calls are TRBV6-4 and TRBJ2-3, with 12 bases that match TRBD1. V lost 5 bases and J lost 7; bases outside the gene matches: 10. This CDR3 is built from 16 residues. Germline V gene data show CDR1 as MRHNA and CDR2 as SNTAGT. DNA for the CDR3: TGTGCCAGCAGTCCCCGGGGGGGACAGGGGGCGCATACGCAGTATTTT. This encodes CASSPRGGQGAHTQYF.

The gene calls are TRBV28 and TRBJ1-1, with D unclear. This CDR3 is 12 amino acids long. V gave up 6 bases and J gave up 9 bases, with 14 bases separating them. Germline CDR1 reads MDHEN; CDR2 reads SYDVKM. The CDR3: CASRGETLKAFF. The CDR3 DNA reads as TGTGCCAGCAGGGGCGAAACACTGAAAGCTTTCTTT.

This clone was observed a single time. The chain combines TRBV28 with TRBJ2-2; 10 bases agree with TRBD1. Germline CDR1 MDHEN, CDR2 SYDVKM. The CDR3 is made up of 16 amino acids. V shed 4 bases, J shed 3 bases, and the junction held 5 bases outside the gene matches. CDR3 DNA sequence: TGTGCCAGCAGTTCTTCCGACAGGGGGCACACCGGGGAGCTGTTTTTT. It encodes CASSSSDRGHTGELFF. The full variable domain, with the rest looked up from reference TRBV28 and TRBJ2-2, is DVKVTQSSRYLVKRTGEKVFLECVQDMDHENMFWYRQDPGLGLRLIYFSYDVKMKEKGDIPEGYSVSREKKERFSLILESASTNQTSMYLCASSSSDRGHTGELFFGEGSRLTVL.

The J gene is TRBJ2-3, the V gene TRBV5-1; tentatively, D is TRBD2 (5 bases). The CDR3 contains 16 residues. Trimming left V 3 bases short and J 2 bases short, with 16 bases between. CDR1 and CDR2 (germline): SGHRS, YFSETQ. The CDR3 DNA reads as TGCGCCAGCAGCTCTCGGTACGGGGTCACCACAGATACGCAGTATTTT. As protein: CASSSRYGVTTDTQYF.